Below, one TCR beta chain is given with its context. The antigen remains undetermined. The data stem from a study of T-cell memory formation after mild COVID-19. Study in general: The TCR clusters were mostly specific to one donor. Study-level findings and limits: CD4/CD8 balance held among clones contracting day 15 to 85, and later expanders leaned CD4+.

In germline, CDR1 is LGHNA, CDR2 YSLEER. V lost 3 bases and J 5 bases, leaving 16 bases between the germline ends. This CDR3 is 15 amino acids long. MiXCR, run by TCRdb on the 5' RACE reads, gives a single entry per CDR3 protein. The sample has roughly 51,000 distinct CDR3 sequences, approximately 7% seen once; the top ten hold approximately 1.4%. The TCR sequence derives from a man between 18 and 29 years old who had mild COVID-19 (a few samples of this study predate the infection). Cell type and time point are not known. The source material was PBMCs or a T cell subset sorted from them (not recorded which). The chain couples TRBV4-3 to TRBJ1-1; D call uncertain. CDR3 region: CASSQDESGRTEAFF. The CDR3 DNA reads TGCGCCAGCAGCCAGGACGAGAGTGGTCGGACTGAAGCTTTCTTT.